This TCR beta chain was identified during a study of T cells in Graves' hyperthyroidism and ophthalmopathy. TCR beta CDR3 regions were amplified from RNA. Primed by the HTBI set, a first-round RT-PCR was run on the TCR CDR3. One entry per CDR3 protein, called by TCRdb with MiXCR from the multiplex PCR reads. This repertoire shows some 580,000 distinct CDR3 sequences, approximately 15% found once; its top ten account for 2.5% to 4%. This clonotype occurred many times. As yet, its antigen is unknown. Fresh peripheral blood, about 9.9 ml, yielded the PBMCs. J lost 5 bases, V lost 4 bases, and 8 bases had no gene match. Germline V gives CDR1 KGHDR, CDR2 SFDVKD. CDR3 size: 15 residues. Broader study findings: In the blood, most expanded thyroid clonotypes above 0.001 appeared as well. Stable hyperthyroidism was separated from ophthalmopathy by a model based on 13 V-J features.

The clonotype originates from a middle-aged woman with Graves' ophthalmopathy. This sequence joins TRBV24-1 and TRBJ2-7; the match to TRBD2 covers 9 bases. The sequenced material came from blood. DNA for the CDR3: TGTGCCACCAGTGACCCAGCGGGAGGCGGCCACGAGCAGTACTTC. Its translation is CATSDPAGGGHEQYF.